Each of the 26 T cell receptor beta chains below was sequenced from the same sample in a study of cytomegalovirus exposure and HLA in healthy donors. The PCR was carried out with 60 Vbeta primers and 13 Jbeta primers. Assay used: immunoSEQ multiplex PCR; TCRdb lists only in-frame clones, some missing. The sample holds tens of thousands of clones; around 74% are singletons and the top ten take roughly 6%. Material for sequencing was PBMCs. The receptor source for this set is a man aged 30 to 39 in good health and CMV-seronegative.

This sequence joins TRBV6-4 and TRBJ1-5; maybe TRBD1 (5 bases). The V gene's germline CDR1 is MRHNA and CDR2 SNTAGT. Trimming shortened V by 6 bases and J by 7 bases, and 16 bases separated the two germline ends. The CDR3 has 14 amino acids. The CDR3 DNA reads as TGTGCCAGCAGCCAGGGAGGGCCTGGGCAGCCCCAGCATTTT. This gives the protein CASSQGGPGQPQHF.

The rearrangement uses TRBV27 and TRBJ1-1; weak D call: TRBD1 (5 bases). Germline-derived CDR1 and CDR2 are MNHEY and SMNVEV (reference sequence). V was shortened by 0 bases and J by 1 base, with 6 bases between the two germline ends. CDR3 size: 14 residues. CDR3 region: CASSLSTGNTEAFF. CDR3 bases: TGTGCCAGCAGTTTATCCACAGGGAACACTGAAGCTTTCTTT.

The table lists this clone with a count of one. The final CDR3 position lacks the conserved phenylalanine or tryptophan, pointing to a likely read error. The DNA is omitted, as the CDR3 cannot be located on it reliably, and the CDR3 follows TCRdb's listing. Here the CDR3 reads CASSENWQGGALV. The V gene is TRBV25-1, the J gene TRBJ1-1; the D segment call TRBD1 is taken from the table without a DNA check. The CDR3 is 13 residues long, counting both termini. Germline CDR1 MGHDK, CDR2 SYGVNS.

This chain joins TRBV30 and TRBJ1-2; 7 nucleotides agree with TRBD1. J lost 9 bases, V lost 5 bases, and 12 bases had no gene match. Per germline, CDR1 GTSNPN and CDR2 SVGIG (reference sequence). The CDR3 has 13 residues. The CDR3 sequence: CAWVMAGGASYTF. The CDR3 DNA reads TGTGCCTGGGTAATGGCAGGGGGAGCGAGCTACACCTTC.

This clone was seen a single time. The CDR3 DNA sequence: TGTGCCAGCAGCCTAATGGGGAGGGGCCTAGCGGGAGGTTCCTACGAGCAGTACTTC. Translating gives CASSLMGRGLAGGSYEQYF. The V gene is TRBV7-9, the J gene TRBJ2-7; 11 nucleotides agree with TRBD2. CDR3 length equals 19 residues. Germline CDR1 is SEHNR and CDR2 is FQNEAQ (reference sequence). Germline trimming cut 5 bases from V and 1 base from J; bases unmatched to any gene: 16.

With regard to this clone: At one boundary the junction diverges from the germline segment, which might be a read error. The chain uses TRBV5-1 and TRBJ2-1; perhaps TRBD2 as D (6 bases). The CDR3 extends over 15 amino acids. Germline V gene lookup returns CDR1 SGHRS and CDR2 YFSETQ. Written as DNA, the CDR3 is TGCACCAGCAGCCAAGTAGCGGCATCCTACAATGAGCAGTTCTTC. It yields the protein CTSSQVAASYNEQFF.

The gene calls are TRBV2 and TRBJ2-1, with no clear D. V lost 5 bases, J lost 6 bases, and 8 bases lay in between. Germline CDR1 is SNHLY and CDR2 is FYNNEI. The CDR3 runs 12 residues. The CDR3 region is CASSLVVNEQFF. CDR3 in DNA: TGTGCCAGCAGTCTAGTAGTCAATGAGCAGTTCTTC.

The genes are TRBV27 and TRBJ1-3, with D possibly matching TRBD1 (6 bases). Per germline, CDR1 MNHEY and CDR2 SMNVEV (reference sequence). This CDR3 region has 17 residues. Deletions cut 5 bases from V and 0 bases from J, with 17 bases between. For the CDR3, the DNA is TGTGCCAGCAGTCCCCGAAGGGGGATGTACTCTGGAAACACCATATATTTT. It codes for CASSPRRGMYSGNTIYF.

Concerning this clone: This CDR3 is missing its conserved last phenylalanine or tryptophan, likely due to a read error. Other DNA sequences in the same sample also yield this CDR3. The rearrangement uses TRBV29-1 and TRBJ2-7, with 8 nucleotides matching TRBD2. This CDR3 is built from 14 residues. Germline V CDR1 and CDR2: SQVTM, ANQGSEA. In DNA form, the CDR3 reads TGCAGCGTTGTGTACGGGACTAGAGGCGACGACCAGTACTGC. Translating it yields CSVVYGTRGDDQYC.

The V call is TRBV6-1, the J call TRBJ2-1; D is uncertain. Per the germline V gene, CDR1 is MNHNS and CDR2 is SASEGT. Trimming pared 1 base from V and 2 bases from J, leaving 9 bases between. CDR3 size: 15 residues. The CDR3 DNA follows: TGTGCCAGCAGTGAAGTCATCCTACCCTACAATGAGCAGTTCTTC. It translates to CASSEVILPYNEQFF.

This clone has more than one count but fewer than ten. V and J are TRBV2 and TRBJ2-6, with D unresolved. Germline V CDR1 and CDR2: SNHLY, FYNNEI. The length of the CDR3 is 15 residues. V lost 5 bases and J lost 3, with 11 bases in between. This CDR3 is CASSNQVVGANVLTF. CDR3 nucleotide sequence: TGTGCCAGCAGTAACCAGGTTGTTGGGGCCAACGTCCTGACTTTC.

This clone was counted once. V is TRBV29-1 and J is TRBJ2-5; D is undetermined. From germline, CDR1 is SQVTM and CDR2 ANQGSEA. This CDR3 region has 12 residues. Deletions cut 4 bases from V and 1 base from J, with 7 bases between. Here the CDR3 reads CSVGAGQETQYF. The DNA of the CDR3 is TGCAGCGTTGGGGCAGGCCAAGAGACCCAGTACTTC.

This rearrangement joins TRBV30 to TRBJ2-2; TRBD2 matches 8 bases. Germline trimming cut 6 bases from V and 1 base from J; bases unmatched to any gene: 4. This CDR3 contains 14 residues. Germline values: CDR1 GTSNPN, CDR2 SVGIG (reference sequence). This CDR3 reads CACPLAVNTGELFF. For the CDR3, the DNA is TGTGCCTGCCCACTAGCGGTGAACACCGGGGAGCTGTTTTTT. Full variable domain (rest looked up from reference TRBV30 and TRBJ2-2): SQTIHQWPATLVQPVGSPLSLECTVEGTSNPNLYWYRQAAGRGLQLLFYSVGIGQISSEVPQNLSASRPQDRQFILSSKKLLLSDSGFYLCACPLAVNTGELFFGEGSRLTVL.

The J gene is TRBJ2-7, the V gene TRBV12-5; maybe TRBD2 (7 bases). The CDR3 totals 14 residues. V lost 2 bases to trimming and J lost 4 bases, with 12 bases between them. The germline V gene has CDR1 LGHNT and CDR2 FRNRAP. CDR3 nucleotides: TGTGCTAGTGGTTTGACAGGGAGGGCTTACGAGCAGTACTTC. Protein: CASGLTGRAYEQYF.

In regard to this clone: An end of the junction does not agree with germline; a read error may underlie this. The CDR3 region is CASSQELTTETHF. The CDR3 DNA reads TGTGCCAGCAGCCAAGAACTCACGACCGAGACTCACTTC. The chain joins TRBV14 to TRBJ2-5; no reliable D call. The CDR3 contains 13 residues. Per germline, CDR1 SGHDN and CDR2 FVKESK.

This clone has a single count. V usage is TRBV5-1 and J usage is TRBJ2-2, with a tentative D call TRBD2 (6 bases). With 0 bases removed from V and 8 bases from J, the gap between germline ends came to 14 bases. This CDR3 is 15 amino acids long. CDR1 and CDR2 from the germline V gene are SGHRS and YFSETQ. CDR3 region: CASSLGLGVLGELFF. As DNA, the CDR3 is TGCGCCAGCAGCTTGGGACTAGGGGTTCTGGGGGAGCTGTTTTTT. The full variable domain, in which reference TRBV5-1 and TRBJ2-2 provide the parts outside the CDR3, is KAGVTQTPRYLIKTRGQQVTLSCSPISGHRSVSWYQQTPGQGLQFLFEYFSETQRNKGNFPGRFSGRQFSNSRSEMNVSTLELGDSALYLCASSLGLGVLGELFFGEGSRLTVL.

The chain couples TRBV19 to TRBJ1-5; 7 bases map to TRBD1. In germline, CDR1 is LNHDA, CDR2 SQIVND (reference sequence). The ends lost 6 bases at V and 7 bases at J; junction bases unmatched: 6. The CDR3 sequence is 13 residues long. CDR3: CASRDRFGQPQHF. In nucleotides, the CDR3 is TGTGCCAGTAGGGACAGGTTCGGCCAGCCCCAGCATTTT.

The J gene is TRBJ2-7, the V gene TRBV6-1; no clear D gene. The CDR3 is 11 residues long. Per germline, CDR1 MNHNS and CDR2 SASEGT. The germline V and J ends were trimmed by 8 bases and 4 bases, with 9 bases remaining between them. In nucleotides, the CDR3 is TGTGCCAGCTCTCTCGGGTACGAGCAGTACTTC. Translation: CASSLGYEQYF.

V usage is TRBV4-1 and J usage is TRBJ1-4; 9 bases fit TRBD1. Germline-derived CDR1 and CDR2 are MGHRA and YSYEKL. The CDR3 sequence is 15 residues long. J was trimmed by 3 bases and V by 3 bases; bases with no gene match: 2. For the CDR3, the DNA is TGCGCCAGCAGCCAGAGACAGGGGGCTAATGAAAAACTGTTTTTT. The encoded protein is CASSQRQGANEKLFF.

This rearrangement joins TRBV4-1 to TRBJ2-7; 7 bases are a match to TRBD2. Germline assignment: CDR1 MGHRA and CDR2 YSYEKL. V lost 0 bases to trimming and J lost 3 bases; unmatched junction nucleotides: 5. There are 15 residues in the CDR3. CDR3 DNA sequence: TGCGCCAGCAGCCAAGAAACGCGGGAGAACTACGAGCAGTACTTC. Translating gives CASSQETRENYEQYF.

J is TRBJ2-7 and V is TRBV27, with 7 bases lining up with TRBD2. Germline CDR1 reads MNHEY; CDR2 reads SMNVEV (reference sequence). CDR3 length: 16 amino acids. V dropped 5 bases and J dropped 0; count of bases not matched to a gene: 10. The CDR3 coding sequence is TGTGCCAGCAGTACGTTGGGGGGGAAAAACTCCTACGAGCAGTACTTC. Translated: CASSTLGGKNSYEQYF.

This clone was seen a single time. The J gene is TRBJ2-7, the V gene TRBV29-1; TRBD2 matches 12 bases. The V gene's germline CDR1 is SQVTM and CDR2 ANQGSEA. With 0 bases clipped from V and 5 bases from J, the junction kept 5 bases outside the gene matches. The CDR3 is made up of 15 amino acids. The CDR3, as DNA: TGCAGCGTTGAAGAAGCGACTAGCGGGAGAAACGAGCAGTACTTC. It encodes CSVEEATSGRNEQYF.

This chain links TRBV19 with TRBJ1-2, with TRBD1 matching over 8 bases. Trimming cost V 5 bases and J 4 bases; bases outside gene matches: 12. Germline V gives CDR1 LNHDA, CDR2 SQIVND (reference sequence). This CDR3 comprises 16 residues. The CDR3 nucleotides read TGTGCCAGTAGTTCCCCCGACAGGGGTGAGGGCTATGGCTACACCTTC. Translation gives CASSSPDRGEGYGYTF.

This clone appeared a single time. The V and J genes are TRBV18 and TRBJ2-3, with a possible D match to TRBD1 (5 bases). Germline values: CDR1 KGHSH, CDR2 LQKENI. V was cut by 1 base and J by 4 bases, with 15 bases left in between. The CDR3 spans 16 residues. The CDR3 loop reads CASSPRGSAWPDTQYF. Written as DNA, the CDR3 is TGTGCCAGCTCACCACGGGGCTCCGCCTGGCCAGATACGCAGTATTTT.

The chain links TRBV4-2 to TRBJ2-1, with D possibly TRBD1 on 6 matching bases. V lost 3 bases to trimming and J lost 7 bases, with 22 bases between them. The CDR3 has 17 residues. Germline V gives CDR1 LGHNA, CDR2 YNFKEQ. The CDR3 sequence is CASSQGFRDTRRNEQFF. The DNA of the CDR3 is TGTGCCAGCAGCCAGGGATTCCGGGACACCCGGCGGAATGAGCAGTTCTTC.

V and J are TRBV5-4 and TRBJ1-2, with D perhaps TRBD1 (6 bases). The V and J ends lost 0 bases and 0 bases respectively, with 6 bases between them. The CDR3 contains 14 residues. Per the germline V gene, CDR1 is SGHNT and CDR2 is YYREEE (reference sequence). CDR3 region: CASSLGQANYGYTF. The DNA of the CDR3 is TGTGCCAGCAGCTTGGGACAGGCTAACTATGGCTACACCTTC.